This T cell receptor (beta chain) appears in the sequencing data of a study of T cells in Graves' hyperthyroidism and ophthalmopathy. Study-level points and caveats: Most clonotypes that expanded in the thyroid above 0.001 also showed up in blood.

The CDR3 spans 13 residues. Germline CDR1 and CDR2: SEHNR and FQNEAQ (reference sequence). With 0 bases removed from V and 2 bases from J, the gap between germline ends came to 5 bases. This clonotype has more than one count but fewer than ten. Its antigen is undetermined. TCR beta CDR3 regions were amplified from RNA. First-round RT-PCR of the TCR CDR3 relied on the HTBI primer set. A single record per CDR3 protein comes from TCRdb applying MiXCR to the multiplex PCR reads. The table includes a few hundred thousand distinct CDR3 sequences, roughly 20% detected once. The chain links TRBV7-9 to TRBJ2-7; D remains ambiguous. Input material: blood. This TCR derives from a man aged 50-60 years with Graves' ophthalmopathy. This CDR3 is CASSLASPYEQYF. Here the CDR3 DNA reads TGTGCCAGCAGCTTAGCCAGCCCCTACGAGCAGTACTTC.